This TCR beta chain originates from a study of blood T cell repertoires in COVID-19. Whole-study context: The cDNA or gDNA used as material had been derived from T cells, B-cell-depleted T cells, or PBMCs.

Methods used by the authors: Nucleated cell number was recorded as an estimate derived from reference gene primer amplification. Measured with immunoSEQ multiplex PCR; TCRdb has only the in-frame clones, and not every one. That table furnishes V, J and clone size, whereas the DNA furnished D and trimming. Among 40,000 to 50,000 clones listed, around 89% were seen once. This CDR3 contains 16 residues. With 5 bases removed from V and 3 bases from J, the gap between germline ends came to 20 bases. Germline lookup yields CDR1 SGHTA and CDR2 FQGNSA. The clonotype was recovered from a human donor in a cohort sampled during active COVID-19. The gene calls are TRBV7-2 and TRBJ2-7; D possibly corresponds to TRBD2 (5 bases). Material for sequencing was peripheral blood. The CDR3 coding sequence is TGTGCCAGCAGCGCGGCTTCAAATCCGGGATTCTACGAGCAGTACTTC. This sequence encodes CASSAASNPGFYEQYF.